The 30 T cell receptor beta chains below come from one sample, sequenced in a study of cytomegalovirus exposure and HLA in healthy donors. TCRdb's copy holds only in-frame clones and misses some; the assay was immunoSEQ multiplex PCR. The sample records about 160,000 clones, less than 95% being singletons. Material for sequencing was PBMCs. All receptors derive from a woman younger than 30 in good health and CMV-seropositive.

The V gene is TRBV25-1, the J gene TRBJ1-2; D uncertain. The CDR3 is 12 residues long. Germline V gene lookup returns CDR1 MGHDK and CDR2 SYGVNS. Trimming removed 4 bases at V and 3 bases at J, with 6 bases between. Here the CDR3 reads CASSGQYYGYTF. CDR3 coding DNA: TGTGCCAGCAGTGGGCAGTACTATGGCTACACCTTC.

V usage is TRBV5-1 and J usage is TRBJ1-4, with 8 nucleotides matching TRBD1. Germline-derived CDR1 and CDR2 are SGHRS and YFSETQ. The CDR3 consists of 17 residues. J gave up 7 bases and V 1 base, and 12 bases lay outside the gene matches. In DNA, the CDR3 is TGCGCCAGCAGCTTGTCGGGGGCCACAGGGGGAGCTGAAAAACTGTTTTTT. Amino acids: CASSLSGATGGAEKLFF.

The rearrangement links TRBV18 to TRBJ1-1, with D maybe TRBD1 (5 bases). V lost 6 bases and J lost 4, with 12 bases in between. Per germline, CDR1 KGHSH and CDR2 LQKENI. The CDR3 sequence is 13 residues long. CDR3 in amino acids: CASSRVSGTEAFF. For the CDR3, the DNA is TGTGCCAGCTCCAGGGTATCCGGCACTGAAGCTTTCTTT.

This chain uses TRBV5-1 with TRBJ2-7; 8 bases are shared with TRBD1. The J segment lost 3 bases and the V segment lost 1 base, leaving 6 bases of the junction unmatched. Germline CDR1 SGHRS, CDR2 YFSETQ. The CDR3 totals 15 residues. The CDR3 sequence: CASSLTGQVFYEQYF. DNA of the CDR3: TGCGCCAGCAGCTTGACGGGACAGGTTTTCTACGAGCAGTACTTC.

This chain links TRBV7-2 with TRBJ2-5, with 7 bases identical to TRBD1. The CDR3 has 15 residues. Germline loops: CDR1 SGHTA, CDR2 FQGNSA. After removal of 3 bases from V and 4 bases from J, the junction contained 8 bases not matched to a gene. Written as DNA, the CDR3 is TGTGCCAGCAGCTTGGGACAGCTAACTGGAGAGACCCAGTACTTC. This encodes CASSLGQLTGETQYF.

The rearrangement joins TRBV6-6 to TRBJ1-1; 7 bases line up with TRBD1. This CDR3 is built from 13 residues. V shed 8 bases and J 1 base; nucleotides not matched to a gene: 4. Germline loops: CDR1 MNHNY, CDR2 SVGAGI (reference sequence). Here the CDR3 reads CASYRGQNTEAFF. The CDR3 coding sequence is TGTGCCAGCTACAGGGGACAGAACACTGAAGCTTTCTTT.

The J gene is TRBJ2-3, the V gene TRBV4-1; weak D call: TRBD1 (6 bases). Per the germline V gene, CDR1 is MGHRA and CDR2 is YSYEKL. With 1 base removed from V and 3 bases from J, the gap between germline ends came to 14 bases. The CDR3 is made up of 16 amino acids. The CDR3 nucleotides are TGCGCCAGCAGCCAAGGCAACAGGGTGTGGACAGATACGCAGTATTTT. This translates into CASSQGNRVWTDTQYF.

Only a few counts were recorded for this clone. The V call is TRBV6-5, the J call TRBJ2-7; 9 bases align to TRBD2. Germline-derived CDR1 and CDR2 are MNHEY and SVGAGI. V lost 6 bases and J lost 5; bases outside the gene matches: 14. The CDR3 loop spans 16 amino acids. CDR3 sequence: CASSYQVSTSGDEQYF. CDR3 coding DNA: TGTGCCAGCAGCTACCAGGTCTCGACTAGCGGCGACGAGCAGTACTTC.

This clone was observed a single time. V usage is TRBV20-1 and J usage is TRBJ1-1; D is unresolved. Germline assignment: CDR1 DFQATT and CDR2 SNEGSKA (reference sequence). This CDR3 contains 10 residues. The CDR3 region has the DNA TGCACCTGGTCGGGCACTGAAGCTTTCTTT. Translated, it gives CTWSGTEAFF.

This chain uses TRBV2 with TRBJ1-5; D unclear. The germline gives CDR1 SNHLY, CDR2 FYNNEI. This CDR3 comprises 18 residues. Trimming cost V 2 bases and J 1 base, with 18 bases left between them. The CDR3 here is CASSETAGFWESNQPQHF. CDR3 sequence (DNA): TGTGCCAGCAGTGAAACGGCGGGTTTTTGGGAGAGCAATCAGCCCCAGCATTTT.

V is TRBV27 and J is TRBJ2-1; D perhaps matches TRBD1 (5 bases). The V gene lost 2 bases and the J gene lost 2 bases, with 16 bases spanning the gap. CDR3 length: 17 amino acids. Germline V gives CDR1 MNHEY, CDR2 SMNVEV (reference sequence). The CDR3 loop reads CASSLKRPRDTYNEQFF. CDR3 in DNA: TGTGCCAGCAGTTTAAAGCGCCCCAGGGATACCTACAATGAGCAGTTCTTC.

The rearrangement links TRBV30 to TRBJ1-2, with a tentative D call TRBD1 (6 bases). This CDR3 spans 14 amino acids. Germline V gives CDR1 GTSNPN, CDR2 SVGIG (reference sequence). The V end lost 7 bases, the J end lost 4 bases, and 19 bases lay between the germline ends. CDR3 amino acids: CASPKAGALYGYTF. CDR3 sequence (DNA): TGTGCCTCACCTAAGGCAGGGGCCCTCTATGGCTACACCTTC.

The V gene is TRBV2, the J gene TRBJ1-3, with 7 positions matching TRBD1. The V segment lost 5 bases and the J segment 2 bases; nucleotides outside the gene matches: 6. CDR1 SNHLY and CDR2 FYNNEI come from the germline V gene. The CDR3 contains 15 residues. The CDR3 reads CASSLQGITGNTIYF. The DNA for the CDR3 is TGTGCCAGCAGTCTACAGGGGATTACTGGAAACACCATATATTTT.

The gene calls are TRBV15 and TRBJ2-7; 7 nucleotides line up with TRBD2. The V segment lost 3 bases and the J segment 0 bases; nucleotides outside the gene matches: 11. The length of the CDR3 is 17 residues. Per germline, CDR1 LNHNV and CDR2 YYDKDF (reference sequence). The DNA of the CDR3 is TGTGCCACCAGCAGGGAACCCCGGGGGGTGAGCTCCTACGAGCAGTACTTC. Translation: CATSREPRGVSSYEQYF. The variable domain in full, completed from reference TRBV15 and TRBJ2-7, reads DAMVIQNPRYQVTQFGKPVTLSCSQTLNHNVMYWYQQKSSQAPKLLFHYYDKDFNNEADTPDNFQSRRPNTSFCFLDIRSPGLGDTAMYLCATSREPRGVSSYEQYFGPGTRLTVT.

This chain joins TRBV6-5 and TRBJ1-2; 7 nucleotides align to TRBD1. The CDR3 runs to 15 residues. The junction had 12 bases not matched to a gene; V was cut back by 5 bases and J by 6 bases. Germline values: CDR1 MNHEY, CDR2 SVGAGI. CDR3 sequence (DNA): TGTGCCAGCAGTCCGCTGGACAGGTATCGGCATGGCTACACCTTC. This sequence encodes CASSPLDRYRHGYTF.

V is TRBV10-3 and J is TRBJ2-5, with 8 nucleotides matching TRBD2. With 3 bases clipped from V and 5 bases from J, the junction kept 8 bases outside the gene matches. Germline CDR1 reads ENHRY; CDR2 reads SYGVKD. This CDR3 has 15 amino acids. The DNA for the CDR3 is TGTGCCATCAGTGAAGAAGCGGGAGAGGGGGAGACCCAGTACTTC. Translated, it gives CAISEEAGEGETQYF.

The chain recombines TRBV5-5 with TRBJ2-1; 10 bases are shared with TRBD2. The germline V gene encodes CDR1 SGHKS and CDR2 YYEKEE (reference sequence). The CDR3 is 15 amino acids. J gave up 6 bases and V 3 bases, and 6 bases lay outside the gene matches. CDR3 in DNA: TGTGCCAGCAGCTCTGGGACTAGCGTAAGCAATGAGCAGTTCTTC. It translates to CASSSGTSVSNEQFF.

The chain joins TRBV27 to TRBJ2-1; TRBD2 aligns across 14 bases. CDR3 length: 15 amino acids. The germline CDR1 and CDR2 sequences are MNHEY and SMNVEV (reference sequence). The trim removed 7 bases at V and 4 bases at J, leaving 3 bases unmatched. The CDR3 loop reads CASKRTSGGYNEQFF. The CDR3 bases are TGTGCCAGCAAAAGGACTAGCGGGGGGTACAATGAGCAGTTCTTC.

The chain couples TRBV30 to TRBJ2-4; possibly TRBD1 for D (6 bases). The germline V gene has CDR1 GTSNPN and CDR2 SVGIG (reference sequence). The CDR3 is 14 residues long. V lost 4 bases and J lost 8, with 18 bases in between. This CDR3 is CAWNLRDPGDIQYF. The CDR3 DNA follows: TGTGCCTGGAACCTCCGGGATCCAGGGGACATTCAGTACTTC.

The chain uses TRBV9 and TRBJ2-3; 12 nucleotides match TRBD2. V lost 0 bases and J lost 0; bases outside the gene matches: 5. The CDR3 sequence is 18 residues long. Looked up from germline, CDR1 is SGDLS and CDR2 is YYNGEE. CDR3 region: CASSVASGRAKSTDTQYF. The CDR3 DNA follows: TGTGCCAGCAGCGTAGCTAGCGGGAGGGCCAAGAGCACAGATACGCAGTATTTT.

The CDR3 DNA sequence: TGTGCCAGCAGCTTGACGTCTAGCGGGGGGGCCGTAGATACGCAGTATTTT. It yields the protein CASSLTSSGGAVDTQYF. This chain connects TRBV5-6 to TRBJ2-3; 12 bases line up with TRBD2. The V gene end was trimmed by 1 base and the J gene end by 5 bases; junction bases not matched to a gene: 8. Per the germline V gene, CDR1 is SGHDT and CDR2 is YYEEEE. The CDR3 spans 17 residues.

This chain links TRBV2 with TRBJ1-5, with 7 nucleotides matching TRBD1. The CDR3 runs 14 residues. The junction had 5 bases not matched to a gene; V was cut back by 6 bases and J by 3 bases. The germline V gene has CDR1 SNHLY and CDR2 FYNNEI. The CDR3 DNA sequence: TGTGCCAGCAGCACGGACAGGCCCAATCAGCCCCAGCATTTT. Protein product: CASSTDRPNQPQHF.

The genes are TRBV28 and TRBJ1-5, with 8 bases matching TRBD1. Trimming took 8 bases from V and 4 from J; bases not matched to a gene: 7. From germline, CDR1 is MDHEN and CDR2 SYDVKM. The CDR3 totals 14 residues. The CDR3 is CASHRQGTNQPQHF. CDR3 coding DNA: TGTGCCAGCCATCGACAGGGGACGAATCAGCCCCAGCATTTT.

V gene TRBV5-4 combines with J gene TRBJ2-7; 10 bases align to TRBD1. Trimming cost V 5 bases and J 4 bases; bases outside gene matches: 9. CDR3 length equals 15 residues. CDR1 is SGHNT, CDR2 YYREEE, per germline (reference sequence). CDR3 region: CASSPGTGERYEQYF. Written as DNA, the CDR3 is TGTGCCAGCAGTCCCGGGACAGGGGAGCGATACGAGCAGTACTTC.

The chain employs TRBV19 and TRBJ1-5; the match to TRBD1 covers 9 bases. Germline V gives CDR1 LNHDA, CDR2 SQIVND (reference sequence). The CDR3 runs to 13 residues. V shed 6 bases, J shed 6 bases, and the junction held 3 bases outside the gene matches. For the CDR3, the DNA is TGTGCCAGTAGAACAGGGGGCGGTCAGCCCCAGCATTTT. As protein: CASRTGGGQPQHF.

The chain joins TRBV6-4 to TRBJ2-1; 11 bases fit TRBD2. With V trimmed by 6 bases and J by 0 bases, 4 bases remained unmatched. Germline V gives CDR1 MRHNA, CDR2 SNTAGT. The CDR3 spans 16 residues. CDR3 sequence reads: CASSAGLADSYNEQFF. CDR3 sequence (DNA): TGTGCCAGCAGCGCGGGACTAGCGGACTCCTACAATGAGCAGTTCTTC.

The chain links TRBV7-2 to TRBJ2-3; 8 bases are shared with TRBD2. The CDR3 runs 17 residues. Trimming cost V 2 bases and J 4 bases; bases outside gene matches: 11. Germline CDR1 reads SGHTA; CDR2 reads FQGNSA. The DNA of the CDR3 is TGTGCCAGCAGCTTATCTTTCAGCGGGGGATGGGCAGATACGCAGTATTTT. It specifies CASSLSFSGGWADTQYF.

The chain recombines TRBV28 with TRBJ1-3; a possible D gene is TRBD1 (6 bases). The germline V gene has CDR1 MDHEN and CDR2 SYDVKM. Trimming removed 5 bases from V and 4 bases from J, with 12 bases in between. The length of the CDR3 is 14 residues. In DNA, the CDR3 is TGTGCCAGCAGTAAGGGGGGGACCGGAAACACCATATATTTT. Translated: CASSKGGTGNTIYF.

V gene TRBV27 combines with J gene TRBJ2-7; TRBD1 might be the D (5 bases). V dropped 5 bases and J dropped 0 bases, with 8 bases sitting between them. Germline CDR1 reads MNHEY; CDR2 reads SMNVEV (reference sequence). This CDR3 has 13 amino acids. The CDR3 DNA is TGTGCCAGCAGTCCAGGGCTCTCCTACGAGCAGTACTTC. Encoded protein: CASSPGLSYEQYF.

The rearrangement links TRBV19 to TRBJ1-1; no definite D call. Trimming left V 7 bases short and J 4 bases short, with 13 bases between. The CDR3 extends over 13 amino acids. Per germline, CDR1 LNHDA and CDR2 SQIVND (reference sequence). The CDR3 bases are TGTGCCAGTACCCCGGGAGGGTTCACTGAAGCTTTCTTT. As protein: CASTPGGFTEAFF. The whole variable domain, remainder taken from reference TRBV19 and TRBJ1-1, is DGGITQSPKYLFRKEGQNVTLSCEQNLNHDAMYWYRQDPGQGLRLIYYSQIVNDFQKGDIAEGYSVSREKKESFPLTVTSAQKNPTAFYLCASTPGGFTEAFFGQGTRLTVV.